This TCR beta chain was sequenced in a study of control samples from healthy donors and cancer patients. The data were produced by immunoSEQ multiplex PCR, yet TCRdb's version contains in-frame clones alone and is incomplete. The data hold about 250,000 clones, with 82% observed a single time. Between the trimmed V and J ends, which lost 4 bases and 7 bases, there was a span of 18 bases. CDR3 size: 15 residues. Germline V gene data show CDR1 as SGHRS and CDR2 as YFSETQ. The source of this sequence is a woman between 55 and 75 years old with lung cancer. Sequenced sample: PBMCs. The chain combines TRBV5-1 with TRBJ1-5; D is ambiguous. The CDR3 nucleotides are TGCGCCAGCAGCCCTGGCATGGGGATTGGACAGCCCCAGCATTTT. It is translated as CASSPGMGIGQPQHF.